The rows below give T cell receptor beta chains drawn from one sample of a study of beta chain features in type 1 diabetes. Data came from immunoSEQ multiplex PCR; TCRdb stores just in-frame clones and leaves some out. The data contain roughly 300,000 clones, approximately 8% of them singletons. The material sequenced was central memory CD4+ T cells from blood. All receptors derive from a woman aged 18-30 years in good health. Each CDR3 is given with its conserved first and last residue. The D gene is left open where the match is weak. Expanded clones are given a class, and other clones once, few, many or no size at all.

J gene	CDR3 length	clone size	V gene	D gene	CDR3 DNA	CDR3 protein
TRBJ2-1	14	few	TRBV29-1	TRBD2	TGCAGCGTTCAACTAGCGGGAGGGCCGGACGAGCAGTTCTTC	CSVQLAGGPDEQFF
TRBJ2-7	11	many	TRBV5-1	TRBD2	TGCGCCAGCGGGGAGGGATACGAGCAGTACTTC	CASGEGYEQYF
TRBJ2-6	15	many	TRBV5-1	TRBD1	TGCGCCAGCAGCCAACAGGGGAGTGGGGCCAACGTCCTGACTTTC	CASSQQGSGANVLTF
TRBJ2-7	11	-	TRBV6-1	-	TGTGCCAGCAGCGTAGCGAACGAGCAGTACTTC	CASSVANEQYF
TRBJ2-7	13	many	TRBV19	-	TGTGCCAGTAGTAAGAGTCTCTTTAACGAGCAGTACTTC	CASSKSLFNEQYF
TRBJ2-5	12	few	TRBV19	-	TGTGCCAGTAGCCGAACCCGAGAGACCCAGTACTTC	CASSRTRETQYF
TRBJ2-7	17	many	TRBV5-1	-	TGCGCCAGCAGCTATTCCCCGTCTAGGGGGAGTGCCTACGAGCAGTACTTC	CASSYSPSRGSAYEQYF
TRBJ2-7	13	-	TRBV11-1	TRBD1	TGTGCCAGCAGCTCGGGACAGGGCCACGAGCAGTACTTC	CASSSGQGHEQYF
TRBJ1-4	17	-	TRBV5-1	-	TGCGCCAGCAGCTTGGACGGAAAACCGGCAACTAATGAAAAACTGTTTTTT	CASSLDGKPATNEKLFF
TRBJ1-1	16	-	TRBV11-2	-	TGTGCCAGCAGCCCATCGACAGAATCCATGAACACTGAAGCTTTCTTT	CASSPSTESMNTEAFF
TRBJ1-1	16	few	TRBV15	-	TGTGCCACCAGCACACGCTCGCTAAGAACAAGGACTGAAGCTTTCTTT	CATSTRSLRTRTEAFF
TRBJ2-7	13	few	TRBV1	-	TGCACCAGCAGCCCACCTGAATCCTACGAGCAGTACTTC	CTSSPPESYEQYF
TRBJ1-1	13	-	TRBV29-1	TRBD1	TGCAGCGTCGACAGACAGGGGGGGAACTTGGCTTTCTTT	CSVDRQGGNLAFF
TRBJ2-6	14	-	TRBV6-6	TRBD1	TGTGCCAGCATCGACAGGGCTGGGGCCAACGTCCTGACTTTC	CASIDRAGANVLTF
TRBJ2-7	14	-	TRBV7-9	TRBD2	TGTGCCAGCAGCTTTAGCGGGAGTTCCTACGAGCAGTACTTC	CASSFSGSSYEQYF
TRBJ2-3	16	few	TRBV19	-	TGTGCCAGTAGAAGTACTAGTTCGGCGGACACAGATACGCAGTATTTT	CASRSTSSADTDTQYF
TRBJ2-7	14	-	TRBV7-3	-	TGTGCCAGCAGCTTAACCGGGAGAAGAGACGAGCAGTACTTC	CASSLTGRRDEQYF
TRBJ1-4	17	-	TRBV23-1	TRBD1	TGCGCCAGCAGTCAATCGTGGGGACAGGGGGTTAGAGAAAAACTGTTTTTT	CASSQSWGQGVREKLFF
TRBJ2-1	16	few	TRBV6-6	TRBD2	TGTGCCAGCAGCCAGCCTAGCGGACGCTCCTACAATGAGCAGTTCTTC	CASSQPSGRSYNEQFF
TRBJ2-7	16	few	TRBV4-2	TRBD1	TGTGCCAGCAGCCAAGGGCCAGGACAGGTGTCCTACGAGCAGTACTTC	CASSQGPGQVSYEQYF
TRBJ2-5	14	few	TRBV7-2	-	TGTGCCAGCAGCTTGACGGAAAACTCAGAGACCCAGTACTTC	CASSLTENSETQYF
TRBJ2-1	15	-	TRBV6-5	TRBD2	TGTGCCAGCAGAACTAGCGGGAGGGGAAACAATGAGCAGTTCTTC	CASRTSGRGNNEQFF
TRBJ2-5	13	-	TRBV11-2	-	TGTGCCAGCAGTTATGATACCAAGGGGACCCAGTACTTC	CASSYDTKGTQYF
TRBJ2-3	15	few	TRBV5-4	TRBD2	TGTGCCAGCAGCTTGCTAGCGGGAGACTCAGATACGCAGTATTTT	CASSLLAGDSDTQYF
TRBJ1-2	14	-	TRBV7-2	-	TGTGCCAGCAGCTTAGCACAGAAAGTCTATGGCTACACCTTC	CASSLAQKVYGYTF
TRBJ1-5	13	-	TRBV27	-	TGTGCCAGCAGTTTTCGGCGGAATCAGCCCCAGCATTTT	CASSFRRNQPQHF
TRBJ2-3	12	-	TRBV7-2	-	TGTGCCAGCAGCCTAATCAGGAATACGCAGTATTTT	CASSLIRNTQYF
TRBJ2-7	15	few	TRBV21-1	-	TGTGCCAGCACAACGGGACACCTATACTCCTACGAGCAGTACTTC	CASTTGHLYSYEQYF
TRBJ2-6	14	-	TRBV6-5	-	TGTGCCAGCAGTTCCCTTGCTGGGGCCAACGTCCTGACTTTC	CASSSLAGANVLTF
TRBJ2-5	15	-	TRBV7-6	-	TGTGCCAGCAGCTTAGGCGTGATGGCAACGGAGACCCAGTACTTC	CASSLGVMATETQYF
TRBJ2-7	12	-	TRBV28	-	TGTGCCAGCAGTTTCCGAACCTACGAGCAGTACTTC	CASSFRTYEQYF
TRBJ2-3	17	few	TRBV11-2	TRBD2	TGTGCCAGCAGCTTACCTCACAGCGGGAGGTACACAGATACGCAGTATTTT	CASSLPHSGRYTDTQYF
TRBJ2-3	16	-	TRBV27	TRBD2	TGTGCCAGCAGTTCAACCGGGACTAGTGGCACAGATACGCAGTATTTT	CASSSTGTSGTDTQYF
TRBJ1-2	14	many	TRBV14	-	TGTGCCAGCAGCCAAGATTTTAACAGGGTGGCCTACACCTTC	CASSQDFNRVAYTF
TRBJ1-5	14	few	TRBV9	-	TGTGCCAGCAGTTCAGGTGTCAGGTTTCAGCCCCAGCATTTT	CASSSGVRFQPQHF
TRBJ2-7	15	-	TRBV14	-	TGTGCCAGCAGCCAATTGAACAGGGTCAGCTACGAGCAGTACTTC	CASSQLNRVSYEQYF
TRBJ2-7	11	few	TRBV4-2	-	TGTGCCAGCAGCCAAGATATAGGGCAGTACTTC	CASSQDIGQYF
TRBJ2-2	16	many	TRBV7-2	-	TGTGCCAGCAGCCCCCCCGGGACAACGAACACCGGGGAGCTGTTTTTT	CASSPPGTTNTGELFF
TRBJ2-3	14	many	TRBV29-1	TRBD2	TGCAGCGTTGCGCCAGCGGGAGGCGCAGATACGCAGTATTTT	CSVAPAGGADTQYF
TRBJ2-6	14	-	TRBV6-6	-	TGTGCCAGCAGTTATCAAACTGGGGCCAACGTCCTGACTTTC	CASSYQTGANVLTF
TRBJ2-4	16	few	TRBV11-1	-	TGTGCCAGCAGCTTCGGGCGTTCCCTAGCCAAAAACATTCAGTACTTC	CASSFGRSLAKNIQYF
TRBJ2-1	14	few	TRBV5-1	-	TGCGCCAGCAGTTACGGGGGTGGAACTAATGAGCAGTTCTTC	CASSYGGGTNEQFF
TRBJ1-1	13	few	TRBV18	-	TGTGCCAGCTCACCCCCTGGAAACACTGAAGCTTTCTTT	CASSPPGNTEAFF
TRBJ2-7	14	-	TRBV7-9	-	TGTGCCAGCAGTGCGGTATGGGAGCTGAACGAGCAGTACTTC	CASSAVWELNEQYF
TRBJ2-6	19	-	TRBV4-3	-	TGCGCCAGCAGCCAATTCGCCCACTTAGTTCCCTCTGGGGCCAACGTCCTGACTTTC	CASSQFAHLVPSGANVLTF
TRBJ2-3	16	-	TRBV6-6	-	TGTGCCAGCAGCCAGTTAAAGGGTTGGGGCACAGATACGCAGTATTTT	CASSQLKGWGTDTQYF
TRBJ1-5	16	few	TRBV28	TRBD1	TGTGCCAGCAGTTCGCACAAGGGGGCGCGGGGTCCGCCCCAGCATTTT	CASSSHKGARGPPQHF
TRBJ2-2	17	-	TRBV13	TRBD1	TGTGCCAGCAGCTTAGGACGCCAGGGGGCGAACACCGGGGAGCTGTTTTTT	CASSLGRQGANTGELFF
TRBJ2-1	15	few	TRBV29-1	TRBD1	TGCAGCGTTCTGACAGGGGCGATCTTATACAATGAGCAGTTCTTC	CSVLTGAILYNEQFF
TRBJ2-6	15	many	TRBV4-3	-	TGCGCCAGCAGCCAACAGGGTTCTGGGGCCAACGTCCTGACTTTC	CASSQQGSGANVLTF
TRBJ2-3	20	-	TRBV4-3	TRBD2	TGCGCCAGCAGCCAAGTGGCTAGCGGGAGCGGGATGGCTAGCACAGATACGCAGTATTTT	CASSQVASGSGMASTDTQYF
TRBJ2-5	15	-	TRBV5-1	TRBD2	TGCGCCAGCAGCCTAACAGCGGGGGCACAAGAGACCCAGTACTTC	CASSLTAGAQETQYF
TRBJ1-2	12	few	TRBV7-9	-	TGTGCCAGCAGCTTAGAAGTAGGGGGCTACACCTTC	CASSLEVGGYTF
TRBJ1-2	14	many	TRBV18	-	TGTGCCAGCTCCCCCGGCGACAGGAGCTATGGCTACACCTTC	CASSPGDRSYGYTF
TRBJ2-1	13	-	TRBV5-1	-	TGCGCCAGCAGCTTGGGTAGTAGGGATGAGCAGTTCTTC	CASSLGSRDEQFF
TRBJ1-2	15	-	TRBV27	-	TGTGCCAGCAGTTTAACAGGTCACCTTAACTATGGCTACACCTTC	CASSLTGHLNYGYTF
TRBJ2-5	13	-	TRBV7-3	-	TGTGCCAGCAGCTTAAGTAGCCAGGAGACCCAGTACTTC	CASSLSSQETQYF